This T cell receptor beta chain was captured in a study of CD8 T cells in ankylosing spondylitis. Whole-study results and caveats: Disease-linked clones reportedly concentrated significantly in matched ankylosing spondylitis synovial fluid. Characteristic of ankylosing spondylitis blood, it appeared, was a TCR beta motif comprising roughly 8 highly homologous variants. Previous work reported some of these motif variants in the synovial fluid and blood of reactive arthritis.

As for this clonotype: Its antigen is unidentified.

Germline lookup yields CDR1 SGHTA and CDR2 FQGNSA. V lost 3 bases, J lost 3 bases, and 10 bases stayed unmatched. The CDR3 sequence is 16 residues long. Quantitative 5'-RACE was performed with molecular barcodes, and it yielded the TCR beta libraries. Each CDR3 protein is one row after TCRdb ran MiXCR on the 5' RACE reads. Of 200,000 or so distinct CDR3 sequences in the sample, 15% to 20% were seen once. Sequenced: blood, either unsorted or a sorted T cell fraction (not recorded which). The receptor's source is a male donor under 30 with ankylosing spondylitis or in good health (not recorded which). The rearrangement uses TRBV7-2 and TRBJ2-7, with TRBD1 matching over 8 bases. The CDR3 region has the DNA TGTGCCAGCAGCTTTGCAGGGGGCTTCTCCCTCTACGAGCAGTACTTC. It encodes CASSFAGGFSLYEQYF.